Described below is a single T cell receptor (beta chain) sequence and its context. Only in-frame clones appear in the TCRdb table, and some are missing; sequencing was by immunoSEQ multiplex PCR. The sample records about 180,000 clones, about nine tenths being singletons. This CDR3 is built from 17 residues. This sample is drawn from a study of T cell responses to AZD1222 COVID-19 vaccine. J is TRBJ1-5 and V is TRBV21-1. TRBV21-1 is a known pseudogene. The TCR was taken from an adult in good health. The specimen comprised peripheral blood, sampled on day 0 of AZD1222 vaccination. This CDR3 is CASSLRVKTDSNQPQHF. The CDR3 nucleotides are TGTGCCAGCAGCTTACGCGTCAAAACCGATAGCAATCAGCCCCAGCATTTT.